These 12 T cell receptor beta chains came from one sample sequenced in a study of blood T cell repertoires in COVID-19. Here immunoSEQ multiplex PCR was the method, and the copy in TCRdb shows in-frame clones only, minus some. Among over 200,000 clones, around 91% were seen once, and the ten largest hold approximately 16%. Sequencing used PBMCs or T cells enriched from blood (not recorded which). The receptors shown here come from a man aged 25-45 years who had been exposed to COVID-19.

The rearrangement joins TRBV12-5 to TRBJ1-6; D uncertain. The CDR3 runs to 15 residues. The V gene lost 3 bases and the J gene lost 5 bases, with 11 bases spanning the gap. The germline gives CDR1 LGHNT, CDR2 FRNRAP. CDR3 in DNA: TGTGCTAGTGGTTTAGCGACCGGGGATAATTCACCCCTCCACTTT. It specifies CASGLATGDNSPLHF.

The J gene is TRBJ2-3, the V gene TRBV2, with D tentatively TRBD2 (5 bases). Per germline, CDR1 SNHLY and CDR2 FYNNEI. Deletions cut 6 bases from V and 2 bases from J, with 15 bases between. The CDR3 spans 15 residues. The CDR3 bases are TGTGCCAGCAGGGTCGAGGCGGGTTTCACAGATACGCAGTATTTT. Translated: CASRVEAGFTDTQYF.

This chain joins TRBV27 and TRBJ1-6; 7 bases fit TRBD1. The CDR3 is made up of 21 amino acids. Germline V gene data show CDR1 as MNHEY and CDR2 as SMNVEV (reference sequence). The J segment lost 0 bases and the V segment lost 6 bases, leaving 20 bases of the junction unmatched. CDR3 region: CASSRFSNQGGPSSYNSPLHF. The CDR3 DNA follows: TGTGCCAGCAGCCGATTTTCGAACCAGGGGGGCCCTAGCTCCTATAATTCACCCCTCCACTTT.

Note on this clone: The sample has other DNA sequences that encode this CDR3 too. The chain links TRBV5-1 to TRBJ2-7; the match to TRBD1 covers 7 bases. The ends lost 0 bases at V and 4 bases at J; junction bases unmatched: 7. The CDR3 length is 15 residues. In germline, CDR1 is SGHRS, CDR2 YFSETQ. The CDR3 DNA reads TGCGCCAGCAGCTTGGTAGGGGGCCAAGGGTACGAGCAGTACTTC. Its protein product is CASSLVGGQGYEQYF.

The chain couples TRBV2 to TRBJ2-1, with TRBD1 matching 8 bases. V lost 7 bases and J lost 6; bases outside the gene matches: 11. Germline CDR1 reads SNHLY; CDR2 reads FYNNEI. CDR3 length equals 15 residues. The CDR3 DNA sequence: TGTGCCAGCATCAACGGACAGGGTAGGGGCAATGAGCAGTTCTTC. Translation gives CASINGQGRGNEQFF. Complete variable domain (other parts from reference TRBV2 and TRBJ2-1): EPEVTQTPSHQVTQMGQEVILRCVPISNHLYFYWYRQILGQKVEFLVSFYNNEISEKSEIFDDQFSVERPDGSNFTLKIRSTKLEDSAMYFCASINGQGRGNEQFFGPGTRLTVL.

This chain uses TRBV5-4 with TRBJ1-2; the D gene is possibly TRBD1 (6 bases). V lost 4 bases, J lost 6 bases, and 13 bases lay in between. The V gene's germline CDR1 is SGHNT and CDR2 YYREEE (reference sequence). The CDR3 has 13 amino acids. The CDR3 coding sequence is TGTGCCAGCAGCGTCACAGGGTTCGATGGCTACACCTTC. It translates to CASSVTGFDGYTF.

This clone was recorded only once. The chain uses TRBV5-1 and TRBJ1-2; 7 nucleotides agree with TRBD1. Germline CDR1 is SGHRS and CDR2 is YFSETQ. With 0 bases clipped from V and 7 bases from J, the junction kept 9 bases outside the gene matches. The CDR3 loop spans 15 amino acids. Here the CDR3 reads CASSLGDSPQSGYTF. CDR3 nucleotides: TGCGCCAGCAGCTTGGGGGACAGCCCCCAATCTGGCTACACCTTC.

The chain uses TRBV6-1 and TRBJ1-5; TRBD1 aligns across 9 bases. Germline V gives CDR1 MNHNS, CDR2 SASEGT. The ends lost 2 bases at V and 2 bases at J; junction bases unmatched: 4. The CDR3 is made up of 16 amino acids. CDR3 loop: CASSERTGAGNQPQHF. The CDR3 bases are TGTGCCAGCAGTGAACGGACAGGGGCTGGCAATCAGCCCCAGCATTTT.

This clone was seen more than once but under ten times. The gene calls are TRBV24-1 and TRBJ2-1; maybe TRBD1 (6 bases). CDR1 and CDR2 from the germline V gene are KGHDR and SFDVKD. Trimming pared 7 bases from V and 7 bases from J, leaving 7 bases between. There are 11 residues in the CDR3. This CDR3 is CATSRGNEQFF. The CDR3 DNA reads as TGTGCCACCAGCAGGGGTAATGAGCAGTTCTTC.

This chain connects TRBV7-2 to TRBJ2-7; no definite D call. V was trimmed by 2 bases and J by 2 bases, leaving 13 bases between them. CDR3 length: 15 amino acids. The germline V gene encodes CDR1 SGHTA and CDR2 FQGNSA. The CDR3 nucleotides read TGTGCCAGCAGCTTATACGATGCGGATCCCTACGAGCAGTACTTC. As protein: CASSLYDADPYEQYF.

The gene calls are TRBV6-6 and TRBJ1-4, with D maybe TRBD1 (5 bases). This CDR3 spans 14 amino acids. Trimming cost V 5 bases and J 7 bases, with 14 bases left between them. Germline loops: CDR1 MNHNY, CDR2 SVGAGI (reference sequence). The CDR3 protein is CASSRGRQSEKLFF. The CDR3 DNA sequence: TGTGCCAGCAGTCGGGGGAGGCAGTCTGAAAAACTGTTTTTT.

As concerns this clone: The sample has other DNA sequences that encode this CDR3 too. V gene TRBV18 combines with J gene TRBJ2-5; D remains unclear. Looked up from germline, CDR1 is KGHSH and CDR2 is LQKENI. The ends were cut back, 6 bases at V and 4 bases at J, with 9 bases in the middle. This CDR3 is 12 amino acids long. CDR3 coding DNA: TGTGCCAGCTCTCCTCTTCGAGAGACCCAGTACTTC. This gives the protein CASSPLRETQYF.